This TCR beta chain was obtained from a study of T cells in Graves' hyperthyroidism and ophthalmopathy (dated by TCRdb to the late 2010s). The study in broad terms: Peripheral blood samples were taken at initial diagnosis, before any treatment was given. Once sampling was done, hyperthyroidism patients were given methimazole at a starting dose of 30 mg daily, whereas ophthalmopathy patients were given high-dose intravenous methylprednisolone. The 90 to 100 discovery patients were randomly split 7:3 into training and test sets. The study also compared thyroid tissue and blood T-cell repertoires from 5 to 7 Graves' hyperthyroidism patients. Prospective prediction of ophthalmopathy was tested in an independent validation cohort consisting of some 19 hyperthyroidism patients and some 15 patients who later progressed to ophthalmopathy. To identify TCR V-J signatures that set the groups apart, the researchers used a discovery cohort of 100 patients, made up of fewer than 50 with Graves' ophthalmopathy and some 56 with stable Graves' hyperthyroidism. According to the paper, TCR Vbeta CDR3 sequencing was carried out on about 140 peripheral blood samples, which came from around 43 ophthalmopathy, approximately 78 hyperthyroidism and around 17 progressor patients.

This clonotype has only a few counts. The target of this receptor is not known. No base-level quality is on record; no much larger clone is a single base apart. Ophthalmopathy patients had moderately to severely active disease, Clinical Activity Score of at least 3, NOSPECS grade of at least 4, and duration under 3 months. The study excluded patients with uncontrolled infections, other autoimmune diseases, pregnancy or lactation. Clinical symptoms, serum thyroxine and TRAb, thyroid ultrasound, and orbital computed tomography formed the basis for the diagnoses. PBMCs were separated from roughly 9.3 ml of fresh peripheral blood using Ficoll-Paque density gradient centrifugation. Total RNA was extracted using Trizol reagent, and RNA quality was assessed on an Agilent 2100 Bioanalyzer. The full study reports these points: In cross-validation, a model built on a 13 V-J signature told ophthalmopathy apart from stable hyperthyroidism with 85% to 90% sensitivity and around 83% specificity, and in testing the same model reached 80%/75%. During validation, the model predicted progression to ophthalmopathy a median of about 6.5 months ahead of onset, with approximately 71% sensitivity and around 73% specificity. Sample size was not statistically predetermined, and investigators were not blinded to group allocation. Most expanded thyroid clonotypes (frequency above 0.001) were also found in blood, which suggests that blood repertoires may mirror thyroid immune responses.

TCR beta CDR3 regions were amplified from RNA transcripts. For the first round of RT-PCR on the TCR CDR3, the HTBI primer set was used together with the Qiagen OneStep RT-PCR kit. The libraries were constructed in a second round of multiplex PCR and then size-selected and purified. Sequencing of the libraries was done on an Illumina HiSeq2000 using paired-end 100 bp reads. The authors processed their data as follows. SOAPnuke was used to process the raw data, removing reads that contained adapters or uncalled bases, had a mean Phred below 15, or lacked an exact match to the constant primer or identifier. High-quality paired reads were merged with COPE v1.2.5, and unique nucleotide sequences were defined as clonotypes. Clonotypes were aligned to IMGT TRBV, TRBD and TRBJ reference segments using MiTCR v1.1. The analysis was restricted to V-J combinations with a frequency above 0.0001, which together covered roughly 99% of the repertoires. The TCS score was defined as F50 (clonal expansion) divided by E x V (chaos), with BLOSUM62-based TCRdist calculated between CDR3 peptides within each V-J. Welch's t-statistics and random forest reduced just over 500 V-J features to 13, which were used in a naive Bayes classifier (R e1071). TCRdb ran its own pipeline on the public reads, namely fastp trimming at Q25 and MiXCR clone calling, and kept in-frame beta chains. Each record represents a unique CDR3 protein, reported with the most common genes and DNA among its rows. The V and J calls were determined by TCRdb, not by the authors. Recorded for this sample are 660,000 or so distinct CDR3 sequences; less than 25% of them occurred a single time. Approximately 30% of the sample is held by the ten biggest clonotypes.

Here V drops 4 bases and J drops 4 bases, and the junction holds 15 bases not matched to any gene. The CDR3 contains 17 residues, cysteine and phenylalanine counted. Here the CDR3 DNA is all that survives: 51 bases in frame from base 1. CDR1 and CDR2, looked up from the germline V gene (reference sequence), are SGHNT and YYREEE. The chain is encoded by TRBV5-4 joined to TRBJ2-7; TRBD2 matches 9 bases in the middle. Sequenced material: blood. The receptor was isolated from a man aged 30-40 years with Graves' ophthalmopathy. The bases are TGTGCCAGCAGCGGAGAAGGAGCGGGAGGTCGGAGTTACGAGCAGTACTTC. Translated, this is CASSGEGAGGRSYEQYF.